This entry describes one T cell receptor (beta chain). This entry belongs to a study of identical twins. In TCRdb, the 5' RACE reads were re-called with MiXCR into one record per CDR3 protein. The sample lists some 590,000 distinct CDR3 sequences, approximately 9.6% occurring once. The CDR3 spans 15 residues. The germline gives CDR1 SNHLY, CDR2 FYNNEI. V was shortened by 0 bases and J by 3 bases, with 8 bases between the two germline ends. Another study also made use of these data, one on yellow fever vaccine responses in identical twins.

The clonotype was recovered from a woman aged 18-35 years in good health. The J gene is TRBJ1-4, the V gene TRBV2; D possibly corresponds to TRBD1 (6 bases). What was sequenced was PBMCs. The CDR3 DNA is TGTGCCAGCAGTGAAGCGCAGGGGCCTAATGAAAAACTGTTTTTT. Translating it yields CASSEAQGPNEKLFF. Variable domain in full (rest from reference TRBV2 and TRBJ1-4): EPEVTQTPSHQVTQMGQEVILRCVPISNHLYFYWYRQILGQKVEFLVSFYNNEISEKSEIFDDQFSVERPDGSNFTLKIRSTKLEDSAMYFCASSEAQGPNEKLFFGSGTQLSVL.